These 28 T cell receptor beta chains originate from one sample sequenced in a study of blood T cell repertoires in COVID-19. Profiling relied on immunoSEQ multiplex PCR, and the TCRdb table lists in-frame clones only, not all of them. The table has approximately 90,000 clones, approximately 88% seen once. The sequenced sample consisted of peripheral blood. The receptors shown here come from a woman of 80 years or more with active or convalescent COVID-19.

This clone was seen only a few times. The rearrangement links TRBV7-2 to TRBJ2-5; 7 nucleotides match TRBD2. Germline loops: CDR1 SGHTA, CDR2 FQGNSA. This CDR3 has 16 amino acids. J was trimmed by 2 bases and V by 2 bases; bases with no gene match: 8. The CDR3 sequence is CASSLSFSGPQETQYF. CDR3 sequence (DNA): TGTGCCAGCAGCTTATCATTTAGCGGGCCTCAAGAGACCCAGTACTTC.

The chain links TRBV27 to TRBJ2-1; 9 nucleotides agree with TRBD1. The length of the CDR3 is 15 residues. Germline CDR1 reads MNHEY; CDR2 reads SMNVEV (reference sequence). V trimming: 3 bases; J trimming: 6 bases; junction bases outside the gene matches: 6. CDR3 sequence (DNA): TGTGCCAGCAGTTTTCGACAGGGGGTTCCCAATGAGCAGTTCTTC. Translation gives CASSFRQGVPNEQFF.

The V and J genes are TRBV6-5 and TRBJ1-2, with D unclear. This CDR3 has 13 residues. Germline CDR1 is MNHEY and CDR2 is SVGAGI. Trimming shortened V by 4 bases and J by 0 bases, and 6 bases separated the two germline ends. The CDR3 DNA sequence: TGTGCCAGCAGTTTGACAACTAACTATGGCTACACCTTC. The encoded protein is CASSLTTNYGYTF.

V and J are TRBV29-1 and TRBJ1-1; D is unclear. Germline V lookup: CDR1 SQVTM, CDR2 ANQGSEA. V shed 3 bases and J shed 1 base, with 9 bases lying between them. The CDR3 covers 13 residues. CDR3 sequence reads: CSVDEGPNTEAFF. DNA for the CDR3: TGCAGCGTTGACGAGGGCCCGAACACTGAAGCTTTCTTT.

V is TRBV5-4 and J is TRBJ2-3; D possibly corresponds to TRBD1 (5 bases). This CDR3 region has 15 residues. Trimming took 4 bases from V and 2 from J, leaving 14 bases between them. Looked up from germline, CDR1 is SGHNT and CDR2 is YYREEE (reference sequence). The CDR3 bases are TGTGCCAGCAGCCTAAGTCAGGGTTACACAGATACGCAGTATTTT. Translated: CASSLSQGYTDTQYF. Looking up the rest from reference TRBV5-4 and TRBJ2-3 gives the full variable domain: ETGVTQSPTHLIKTRGQQVTLRCSSQSGHNTVSWYQQALGQGPQFIFQYYREEENGRGNFPPRFSGLQFPNYSSELNVNALELDDSALYLCASSLSQGYTDTQYFGPGTRLTVL.

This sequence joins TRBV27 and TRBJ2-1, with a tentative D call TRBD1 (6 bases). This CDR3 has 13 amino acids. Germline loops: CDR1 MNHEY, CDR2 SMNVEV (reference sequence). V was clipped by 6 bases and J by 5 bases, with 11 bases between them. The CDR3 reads CASRPYRDNEQFF. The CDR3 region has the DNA TGTGCCAGCAGACCTTACAGGGACAATGAGCAGTTCTTC.

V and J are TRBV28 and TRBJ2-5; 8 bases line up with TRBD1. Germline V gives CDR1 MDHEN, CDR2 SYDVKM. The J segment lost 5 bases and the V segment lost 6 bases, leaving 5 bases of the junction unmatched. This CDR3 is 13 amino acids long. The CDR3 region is CASRAGGSETQYF. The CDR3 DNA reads TGTGCCAGCAGGGCAGGGGGCTCGGAGACCCAGTACTTC.

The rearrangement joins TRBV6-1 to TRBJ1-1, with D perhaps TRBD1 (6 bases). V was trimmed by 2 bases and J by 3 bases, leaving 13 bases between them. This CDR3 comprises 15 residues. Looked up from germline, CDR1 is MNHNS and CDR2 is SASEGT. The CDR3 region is CASSELNRAYTEAFF. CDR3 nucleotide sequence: TGTGCCAGCAGTGAACTGAACAGGGCATACACTGAAGCTTTCTTT.

The CDR3 is CASSVDPGTAGLEQYF. The DNA of the CDR3 is TGTGCCAGCAGCGTTGATCCCGGGACTGCTGGTCTCGAGCAGTACTTC. The chain carries TRBV9 and TRBJ2-7; D might be TRBD2 (6 bases). V lost 2 bases to trimming and J lost 6 bases, with 21 bases between them. There are 16 residues in the CDR3. Germline values: CDR1 SGDLS, CDR2 YYNGEE.

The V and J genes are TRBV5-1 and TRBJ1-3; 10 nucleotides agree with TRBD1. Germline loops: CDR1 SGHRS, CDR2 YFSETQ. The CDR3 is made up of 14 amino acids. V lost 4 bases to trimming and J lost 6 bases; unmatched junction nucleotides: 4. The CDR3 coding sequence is TGCGCCAGCAGCGCCGGGACAGGGGTAAACACCATATATTTT. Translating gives CASSAGTGVNTIYF.

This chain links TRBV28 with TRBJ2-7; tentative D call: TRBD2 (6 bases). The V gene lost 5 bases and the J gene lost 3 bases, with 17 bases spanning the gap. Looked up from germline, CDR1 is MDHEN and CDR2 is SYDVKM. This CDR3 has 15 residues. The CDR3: CASSPPGGRNYEQYF. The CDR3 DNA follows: TGTGCCAGCAGTCCCCCAGGAGGGAGGAACTACGAGCAGTACTTC.

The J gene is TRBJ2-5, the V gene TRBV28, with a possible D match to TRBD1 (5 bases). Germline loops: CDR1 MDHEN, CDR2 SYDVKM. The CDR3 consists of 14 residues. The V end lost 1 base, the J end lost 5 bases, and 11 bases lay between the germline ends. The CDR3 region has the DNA TGTGCCAGCAGTTTATATGCCAGGGTTGAGACCCAGTACTTC. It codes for CASSLYARVETQYF.

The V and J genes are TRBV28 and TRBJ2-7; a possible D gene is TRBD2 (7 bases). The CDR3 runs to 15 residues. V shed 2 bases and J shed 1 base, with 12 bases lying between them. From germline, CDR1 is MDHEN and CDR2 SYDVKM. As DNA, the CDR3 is TGTGCCAGCAGTTTACGGGGGGCGGGGTCCTACGAGCAGTACTTC. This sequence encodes CASSLRGAGSYEQYF.

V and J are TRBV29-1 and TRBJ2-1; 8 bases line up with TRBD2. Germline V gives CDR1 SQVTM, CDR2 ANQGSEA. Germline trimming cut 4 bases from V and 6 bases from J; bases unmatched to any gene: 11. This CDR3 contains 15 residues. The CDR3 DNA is TGCAGCGTTGCCCGAACGGGAGGGCCGGGCAATGAGCAGTTCTTC. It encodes CSVARTGGPGNEQFF.

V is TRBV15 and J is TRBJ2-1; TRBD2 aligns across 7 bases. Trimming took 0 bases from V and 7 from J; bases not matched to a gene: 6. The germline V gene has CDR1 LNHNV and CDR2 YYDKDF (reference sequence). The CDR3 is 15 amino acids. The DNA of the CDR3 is TGTGCCACCAGCAGAGATCGCTGGGGAGGGAATGAGCAGTTCTTC. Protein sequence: CATSRDRWGGNEQFF.

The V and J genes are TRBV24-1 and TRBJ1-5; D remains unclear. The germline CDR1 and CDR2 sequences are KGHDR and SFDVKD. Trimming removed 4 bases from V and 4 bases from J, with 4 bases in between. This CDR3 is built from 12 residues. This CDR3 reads CATSDPNQPQHF. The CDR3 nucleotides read TGTGCCACCAGTGACCCTAATCAGCCCCAGCATTTT.

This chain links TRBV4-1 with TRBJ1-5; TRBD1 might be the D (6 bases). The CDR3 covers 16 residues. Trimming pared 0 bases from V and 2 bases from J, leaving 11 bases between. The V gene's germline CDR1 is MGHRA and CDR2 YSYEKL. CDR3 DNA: TGCGCCAGCAGCCAAGAAGGGGGGGCCGGCAATCAGCCCCAGCATTTT. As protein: CASSQEGGAGNQPQHF.

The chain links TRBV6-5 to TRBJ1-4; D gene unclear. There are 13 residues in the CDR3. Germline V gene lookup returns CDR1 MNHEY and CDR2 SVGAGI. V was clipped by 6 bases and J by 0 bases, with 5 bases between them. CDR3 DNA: TGTGCCAGCAGAACACCAACTAATGAAAAACTGTTTTTT. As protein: CASRTPTNEKLFF.

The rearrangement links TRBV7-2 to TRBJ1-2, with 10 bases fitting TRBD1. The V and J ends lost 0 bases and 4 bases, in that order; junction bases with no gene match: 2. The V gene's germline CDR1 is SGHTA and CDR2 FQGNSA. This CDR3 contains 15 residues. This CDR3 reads CASSLAGQGSYGYTF. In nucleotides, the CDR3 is TGTGCCAGCAGCTTAGCGGGACAGGGGAGCTATGGCTACACCTTC.

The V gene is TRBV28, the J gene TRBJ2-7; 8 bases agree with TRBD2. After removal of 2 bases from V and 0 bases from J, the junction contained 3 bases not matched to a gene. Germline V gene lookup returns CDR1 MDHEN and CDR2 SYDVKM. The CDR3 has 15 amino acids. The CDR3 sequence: CASSLGGGYSYEQYF. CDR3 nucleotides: TGTGCCAGCAGTTTAGGCGGGGGGTACTCCTACGAGCAGTACTTC.

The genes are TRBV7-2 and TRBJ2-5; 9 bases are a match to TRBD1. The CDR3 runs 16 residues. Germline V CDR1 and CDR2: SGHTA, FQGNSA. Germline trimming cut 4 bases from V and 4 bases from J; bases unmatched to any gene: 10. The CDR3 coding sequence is TGTGCCAGCAGCTCGAATACCGGGACAGGGAGAGAGACCCAGTACTTC. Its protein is CASSSNTGTGRETQYF.

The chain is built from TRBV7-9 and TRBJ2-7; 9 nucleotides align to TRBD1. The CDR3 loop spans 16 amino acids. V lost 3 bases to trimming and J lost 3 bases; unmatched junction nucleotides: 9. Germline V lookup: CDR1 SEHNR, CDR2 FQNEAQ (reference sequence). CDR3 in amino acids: CASSLLGTGRDYEQYF. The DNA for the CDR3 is TGTGCCAGCAGCTTGCTTGGGACAGGGAGGGACTACGAGCAGTACTTC.

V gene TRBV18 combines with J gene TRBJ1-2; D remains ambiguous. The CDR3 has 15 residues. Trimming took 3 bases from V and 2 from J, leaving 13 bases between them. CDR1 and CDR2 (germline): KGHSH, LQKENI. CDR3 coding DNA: TGTGCCAGCTCACCGATGCCCACGACAAACTATGGCTACACCTTC. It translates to CASSPMPTTNYGYTF.

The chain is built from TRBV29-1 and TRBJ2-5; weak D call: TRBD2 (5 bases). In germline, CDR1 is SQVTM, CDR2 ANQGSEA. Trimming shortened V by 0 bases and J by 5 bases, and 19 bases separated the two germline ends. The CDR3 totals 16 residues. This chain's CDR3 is CSVEDLTRASWETQYF. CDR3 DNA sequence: TGCAGCGTTGAAGATCTAACCCGGGCTAGCTGGGAGACCCAGTACTTC.

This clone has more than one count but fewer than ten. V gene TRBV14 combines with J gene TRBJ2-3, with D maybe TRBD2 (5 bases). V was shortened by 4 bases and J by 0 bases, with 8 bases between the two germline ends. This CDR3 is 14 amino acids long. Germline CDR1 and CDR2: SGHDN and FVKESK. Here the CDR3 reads CASSRGLSTDTQYF. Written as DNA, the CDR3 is TGTGCCAGCAGCCGCGGACTGAGCACAGATACGCAGTATTTT.

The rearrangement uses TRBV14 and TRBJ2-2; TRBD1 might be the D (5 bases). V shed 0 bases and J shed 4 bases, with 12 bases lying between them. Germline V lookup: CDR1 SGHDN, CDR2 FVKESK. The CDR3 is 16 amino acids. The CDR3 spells CASSQDRGRVTGELFF. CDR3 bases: TGTGCCAGCAGCCAAGATAGGGGTCGTGTCACCGGGGAGCTGTTTTTT.

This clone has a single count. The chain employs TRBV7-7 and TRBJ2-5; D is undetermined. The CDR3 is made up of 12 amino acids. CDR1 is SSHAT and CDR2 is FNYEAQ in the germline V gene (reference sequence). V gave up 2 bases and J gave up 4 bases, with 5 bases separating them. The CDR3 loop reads CASSLSGETQYF. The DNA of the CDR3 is TGTGCCAGCAGCTTATCAGGAGAGACCCAGTACTTC.

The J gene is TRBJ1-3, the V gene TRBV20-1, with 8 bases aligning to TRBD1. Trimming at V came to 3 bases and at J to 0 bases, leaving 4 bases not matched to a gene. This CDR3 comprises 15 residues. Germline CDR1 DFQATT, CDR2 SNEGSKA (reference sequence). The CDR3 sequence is CSASQGQVSGNTIYF. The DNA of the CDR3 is TGCAGTGCTAGTCAGGGACAGGTCTCTGGAAACACCATATATTTT.